Given below is one T cell receptor (beta chain) in context. This sample stems from a study of blood T cell repertoires in COVID-19. Produced via immunoSEQ multiplex PCR; TCRdb's table is partial and in-frame only. The sample shows under 200,000 clones, 88% of them seen only once. Trimming removed 0 bases from V and 5 bases from J, with 8 bases in between. The germline V gene has CDR1 SGDLS and CDR2 YYNGEE. The CDR3 extends over 13 amino acids. This chain joins TRBV9 and TRBJ1-1; D is uncertain. This receptor was obtained from a man between 40 and 49 years old with active or convalescent COVID-19. The material sequenced was peripheral blood. The CDR3 DNA follows: TGTGCCAGCAGCGTAGTAGAGAGTACTGAAGCTTTCTTT. Translation: CASSVVESTEAFF.